The 32 T cell receptor beta chains below come from one sample, sequenced in a study of OX40 agonist ivuxolimab in advanced cancers. TCRdb's copy holds only in-frame clones and misses some; the assay was immunoSEQ multiplex PCR. The data contain about 79,000 clones, 92% of them seen just once; the ten biggest clones take up around 0.53%. The input for sequencing was CD4+ or CD8+ T cells sorted from blood, taken in a trial of the OX40 agonist ivuxolimab. All receptors come from an adult with an advanced solid tumor such as melanoma, head and neck, liver or kidney cancer.

The chain has TRBV7-9 and TRBJ1-1, with TRBD1 matching over 11 bases. CDR3 length equals 19 residues. CDR1 and CDR2 (germline): SEHNR, FQNEAQ (reference sequence). The V and J ends lost 7 bases and 1 base, in that order; junction bases with no gene match: 17. The CDR3: CASTPGTGGLLFGNTEAFF. Written as DNA, the CDR3 is TGTGCCAGCACCCCCGGGACAGGGGGATTATTATTCGGGAACACTGAAGCTTTCTTT.

The chain links TRBV6-5 to TRBJ2-7, with 10 bases aligning to TRBD2. This CDR3 comprises 14 residues. V lost 6 bases to trimming and J lost 2 bases; unmatched junction nucleotides: 4. CDR1 and CDR2 (germline): MNHEY, SVGAGI. The DNA of the CDR3 is TGTGCCAGCAGATTACTAGCGGGACCCTACGAGCAGTACTTC. Translation: CASRLLAGPYEQYF.

This CDR3 reads CASSAGTGGINQPQHF. CDR3 coding DNA: TGTGCCAGCAGCGCCGGGACAGGGGGCATCAATCAGCCCCAGCATTTT. The chain joins TRBV5-6 to TRBJ1-5, with TRBD1 identical over 12 bases. V dropped 4 bases and J dropped 3; count of bases not matched to a gene: 5. CDR3 length equals 16 residues. CDR1 is SGHDT and CDR2 is YYEEEE in the germline V gene.

This rearrangement joins TRBV5-1 to TRBJ2-2; 8 bases match TRBD1. CDR1 and CDR2 from the germline V gene are SGHRS and YFSETQ. Trimming at V came to 7 bases and at J to 4 bases, leaving 12 bases not matched to a gene. The CDR3 loop spans 16 amino acids. This CDR3 is CASWTGPQLSTGELFF. Here the CDR3 DNA reads TGCGCCAGCTGGACAGGGCCCCAATTAAGCACCGGGGAGCTGTTTTTT.

The chain links TRBV5-1 to TRBJ2-3; 10 nucleotides align to TRBD2. With V trimmed by 1 base and J by 2 bases, 4 bases remained unmatched. The germline gives CDR1 SGHRS, CDR2 YFSETQ. The length of the CDR3 is 16 residues. The CDR3: CASSLIAGGPTDTQYF. CDR3 sequence (DNA): TGCGCCAGCAGCTTGATAGCGGGAGGTCCCACAGATACGCAGTATTTT.

The sample holds one count of this clone. The chain uses TRBV30 and TRBJ1-6; D gene uncertain. Between the trimmed V and J ends, which lost 1 base and 7 bases, there was a span of 8 bases. The CDR3 runs to 13 residues. In germline, CDR1 is GTSNPN, CDR2 SVGIG (reference sequence). CDR3 DNA: TGTGCCTGGAGTGAAGGAGTCAATTCACCCCTCCACTTT. This translates into CAWSEGVNSPLHF.

The V call is TRBV19, the J call TRBJ2-3; unclear D gene. The germline CDR1 and CDR2 sequences are LNHDA and SQIVND (reference sequence). V was cut by 6 bases and J by 6 bases, with 13 bases left in between. There are 13 residues in the CDR3. CDR3 amino acids: CASSPDPQDTQYF. The CDR3 coding sequence is TGTGCCAGTAGCCCGGATCCCCAGGATACGCAGTATTTT.

The gene calls are TRBV11-2 and TRBJ2-7; 8 positions agree with TRBD2. The trim removed 5 bases at V and 0 bases at J, leaving 12 bases unmatched. CDR1 is SGHAT and CDR2 is FQNNGV in the germline V gene. The CDR3 spans 17 residues. As DNA, the CDR3 is TGTGCCAGCAGCCATTATCTAGCGGGCTATTACTCCTACGAGCAGTACTTC. Amino acids: CASSHYLAGYYSYEQYF. Full variable domain (outside the CDR3, taken from reference TRBV11-2 and TRBJ2-7): EAGVAQSPRYKIIEKRQSVAFWCNPISGHATLYWYQQILGQGPKLLIQFQNNGVVDDSQLPKDRFSAERLKGVDSTLKIQPAKLEDSAVYLCASSHYLAGYYSYEQYFGPGTRLTVT.

The gene calls are TRBV4-1 and TRBJ2-1; 9 bases line up with TRBD2. Trimming took 0 bases from V and 6 from J; bases not matched to a gene: 15. The germline V gene has CDR1 MGHRA and CDR2 YSYEKL. CDR3 length equals 19 residues. The CDR3 protein is CASSQDQGEVAGVRNEQFF. As DNA, the CDR3 is TGCGCCAGCAGCCAAGATCAGGGGGAAGTAGCGGGAGTCCGCAATGAGCAGTTCTTC.

This sequence joins TRBV11-3 and TRBJ2-3, with D perhaps assigned TRBD1 or TRBD2 (6 bases each). Germline V gene data show CDR1 as SGHNT and CDR2 as YENEEA. The CDR3 has 16 residues. V lost 6 bases and J 2 bases, leaving 18 bases between the germline ends. The DNA for the CDR3 is TGTGCCAGCAGTCCCCGGGGGCGGACCTACACAGATACGCAGTATTTT. Its protein is CASSPRGRTYTDTQYF. Complete variable domain (other parts from reference TRBV11-3 and TRBJ2-3): EAGVVQSPRYKIIEKKQPVAFWCNPISGHNTLYWYLQNLGQGPELLIRYENEEAVDDSQLPKDRFSAERLKGVDSTLKIQPAELGDSAVYLCASSPRGRTYTDTQYFGPGTRLTVL.

This sequence joins TRBV19 and TRBJ1-5, with D maybe TRBD1 (5 bases). The CDR3 is 15 residues long. CDR1 and CDR2 (germline): LNHDA, SQIVND (reference sequence). The V end lost 2 bases, the J end lost 6 bases, and 14 bases lay between the germline ends. The DNA of the CDR3 is TGTGCCAGTAGTATACAGGGAAGGGTGGCTCAGCCCCAGCATTTT. Protein product: CASSIQGRVAQPQHF.

This clone was recorded only once. The genes are TRBV10-3 and TRBJ1-5; 10 bases map to TRBD1. With 4 bases clipped from V and 5 bases from J, the junction kept 2 bases outside the gene matches. Looked up from germline, CDR1 is ENHRY and CDR2 is SYGVKD. The CDR3 totals 14 residues. DNA for the CDR3: TGTGCCATCAGTGGGGACAGGGGTGATCAGCCCCAGCATTTT. Translated, it gives CAISGDRGDQPQHF.

The count of this clone is one. The chain carries TRBV11-3 and TRBJ2-5; 10 bases are a match to TRBD2. The CDR3 is 17 residues long. The ends lost 1 base at V and 4 bases at J; junction bases unmatched: 9. Germline CDR1 reads SGHNT; CDR2 reads YENEEA. Here the CDR3 DNA reads TGTGCCAGCAGCTTAGTTCCGGGACTAGCGACGAGAGAGACCCAGTACTTC. Its translation is CASSLVPGLATRETQYF.

This chain connects TRBV5-1 to TRBJ2-5; 10 bases are shared with TRBD2. The last part of the DNA fits TRBJ2-7 better; the J call may be wrong. This CDR3 has 20 residues. Germline V gene data show CDR1 as SGHRS and CDR2 as YFSETQ. The CDR3 spells CASSVYAGTSVNVRSYEQYF. The DNA for the CDR3 is TGCGCCAGCAGCGTCTACGCCGGGACTAGCGTTAATGTTCGGTCCTACGAGCAGTACTTC.

The genes are TRBV9 and TRBJ2-1; 8 bases map to TRBD1. The CDR3 loop spans 15 amino acids. Germline V gene lookup returns CDR1 SGDLS and CDR2 YYNGEE. V shed 4 bases and J 0 bases; nucleotides not matched to a gene: 3. The CDR3 DNA reads as TGTGCCAGCAGCCGGACAGGGCGCTCCTACAATGAGCAGTTCTTC. Translated, it gives CASSRTGRSYNEQFF.

This clone was detected only once. The chain carries TRBV18 and TRBJ2-3, with 14 bases aligning to TRBD2. Germline V gene lookup returns CDR1 KGHSH and CDR2 LQKENI. The CDR3 runs to 20 residues. V trimming: 3 bases; J trimming: 6 bases; junction bases outside the gene matches: 17. The CDR3 loop reads CASSPPGTGGTSGRLDTQYF. The CDR3 DNA reads TGTGCCAGCTCACCCCCCGGGACAGGGGGGACTAGCGGGAGACTTGATACGCAGTATTTT.

This rearrangement joins TRBV4-3 to TRBJ2-2; 7 positions agree with TRBD1. Trimming cost V 3 bases and J 3 bases; bases outside gene matches: 4. The CDR3 contains 15 residues. Germline V gene data show CDR1 as LGHNA and CDR2 as YSLEER. The DNA for the CDR3 is TGCGCCAGCAGCCAGACAGGGACGGACACCGGGGAGCTGTTTTTT. It encodes CASSQTGTDTGELFF.

The rearrangement links TRBV19 to TRBJ2-7, with D perhaps matching TRBD2 (6 bases). This CDR3 has 13 amino acids. V lost 2 bases, J lost 7 bases, and 12 bases lay in between. Germline lookup yields CDR1 LNHDA and CDR2 SQIVND (reference sequence). CDR3 bases: TGTGCCAGTAGTATAAATCCCGGGGGTGAGCAGTACTTC. Protein: CASSINPGGEQYF.

The chain combines TRBV5-1 with TRBJ2-1; D is unresolved. The CDR3 covers 15 residues. The germline CDR1 and CDR2 sequences are SGHRS and YFSETQ. Between the trimmed V and J ends, which lost 0 bases and 1 base, there was a span of 8 bases. The CDR3 is CASSLGLESYNEQFF. CDR3 DNA: TGCGCCAGCAGCTTGGGATTAGAATCCTACAATGAGCAGTTCTTC.

The J gene is TRBJ2-1, the V gene TRBV12-5; tentatively, D is TRBD1 (6 bases). Germline values: CDR1 LGHNT, CDR2 FRNRAP. The CDR3 runs 13 residues. V dropped 1 base and J dropped 9 bases, with 10 bases sitting between them. The CDR3 region has the DNA TGTGCTAGTGGTTTGGGGGACATGGGTGAGCAGTTCTTC. Encoded protein: CASGLGDMGEQFF.

This clone was seen once. The CDR3: CASSLAVRGYGYTF. CDR3 nucleotide sequence: TGTGCCAGCAGCTTAGCGGTCCGGGGATATGGCTACACCTTC. This chain uses TRBV7-2 with TRBJ1-2, with D unclear. The CDR3 extends over 14 amino acids. V lost 0 bases, J lost 5 bases, and 10 bases lay in between. Germline loops: CDR1 SGHTA, CDR2 FQGNSA.

This chain connects TRBV7-6 to TRBJ2-2; perhaps TRBD1 as D (6 bases). Germline CDR1 and CDR2: SGHVS and FNYEAQ. The CDR3 has 15 amino acids. With 2 bases removed from V and 4 bases from J, the gap between germline ends came to 11 bases. Here the CDR3 DNA reads TGTGCCAGCAGCTTAATACAGGGTGGCACCGGGGAGCTGTTTTTT. Encoded protein: CASSLIQGGTGELFF. The full variable domain, rest sourced from reference TRBV7-6 and TRBJ2-2, is GAGVSQSPRYKVTKRGQDVALRCDPISGHVSLYWYRQALGQGPEFLTYFNYEAQQDKSGLPNDRFSAERPEGSISTLTIQRTEQRDSAMYRCASSLIQGGTGELFFGEGSRLTVL.

This chain uses TRBV4-3 with TRBJ2-1; D gene uncertain. The CDR3 covers 13 residues. Trimming shortened V by 1 base and J by 5 bases, and 6 bases separated the two germline ends. The V gene's germline CDR1 is LGHNA and CDR2 YSLEER. The CDR3 protein is CASSQGPNNEQFF. In DNA, the CDR3 is TGCGCCAGCAGCCAAGGGCCCAACAATGAGCAGTTCTTC.

This rearrangement joins TRBV7-8 to TRBJ1-5; 7 bases align to TRBD1. With V trimmed by 2 bases and J by 4 bases, 2 bases remained unmatched. This CDR3 region has 14 residues. Germline CDR1 SGHVS, CDR2 FQNEAQ. CDR3 sequence reads: CASSLRRGNQPQHF. Here the CDR3 DNA reads TGTGCCAGCAGCTTACGCAGGGGGAATCAGCCCCAGCATTTT.

This clone was detected once. The chain recombines TRBV28 with TRBJ2-7; the match to TRBD1 covers 7 bases. Germline trimming cut 2 bases from V and 7 bases from J; bases unmatched to any gene: 8. The germline V gene has CDR1 MDHEN and CDR2 SYDVKM. CDR3 size: 14 residues. CDR3 DNA: TGTGCCAGCAGTTTAAACACAGGGGCCGGAGAGCAGTACTTC. This codes for CASSLNTGAGEQYF.

This chain joins TRBV19 and TRBJ2-7; 14 bases line up with TRBD2. Per the germline V gene, CDR1 is LNHDA and CDR2 is SQIVND (reference sequence). V shed 4 bases, J shed 6 bases, and the junction held 5 bases outside the gene matches. The CDR3 has 15 residues. The CDR3 spells CASSTTGTSGSEQYF. The CDR3, as DNA: TGTGCCAGTAGTACTACCGGGACTAGCGGGAGCGAGCAGTACTTC.

This clone was seen a single time. V and J are TRBV6-6 and TRBJ2-7, with 8 bases that match TRBD1. The V segment lost 2 bases and the J segment 5 bases; nucleotides outside the gene matches: 5. CDR3 length: 14 residues. CDR1 is MNHNY, CDR2 SVGAGI, per germline (reference sequence). The CDR3 loop reads CASSYRTGNHEQYF. The CDR3 coding sequence is TGTGCCAGCAGTTACAGGACAGGGAACCACGAGCAGTACTTC.

This clone showed up just a few times. The gene calls are TRBV30 and TRBJ2-6; possible D gene TRBD1, 5 bases. The germline V and J ends were trimmed by 5 bases and 0 bases, with 11 bases remaining between them. This CDR3 has 15 amino acids. The germline gives CDR1 GTSNPN, CDR2 SVGIG (reference sequence). CDR3 sequence (DNA): TGTGCCTGGGACAGCCCGTTCTCTGGGGCCAACGTCCTGACTTTC. Its translation is CAWDSPFSGANVLTF.

The chain employs TRBV11-2 and TRBJ2-2, with D uncertain. This CDR3 has 11 amino acids. Trimming removed 6 bases at V and 6 bases at J, with 5 bases between. Germline loops: CDR1 SGHAT, CDR2 FQNNGV. CDR3: CASSLAGELFF. As DNA, the CDR3 is TGTGCCAGCAGTTTGGCCGGGGAGCTGTTTTTT. Full variable domain (outside the CDR3, taken from reference TRBV11-2 and TRBJ2-2): EAGVAQSPRYKIIEKRQSVAFWCNPISGHATLYWYQQILGQGPKLLIQFQNNGVVDDSQLPKDRFSAERLKGVDSTLKIQPAKLEDSAVYLCASSLAGELFFGEGSRLTVL.

Remarks on this clone: The junction departs from the called germline gene at one end, perhaps through a read error. The rearrangement links TRBV7-7 to TRBJ2-3; 7 nucleotides agree with TRBD2. This CDR3 comprises 18 residues. CDR1 SSHAT and CDR2 FNYEAQ come from the germline V gene (reference sequence). The DNA for the CDR3 is TGTGCTAGCAGCTTATTAGGTCCGGGGGAGGGCCGAGGAGATACGCAGTATTTT. The encoded protein is CASSLLGPGEGRGDTQYF. The variable domain in full, completed from reference TRBV7-7 and TRBJ2-3, reads GAGVSQSPRYKVTKRGQDVTLRCDPISSHATLYWYQQALGQGPEFLTYFNYEAQPDKSGLPSDRFSAERPEGSISTLTIQRTEQRDSAMYRCASSLLGPGEGRGDTQYFGPGTRLTVL.

This chain connects TRBV6-6 to TRBJ1-2, with 7 positions matching TRBD1. Germline-derived CDR1 and CDR2 are MNHNY and SVGAGI (reference sequence). J was trimmed by 3 bases and V by 5 bases; bases with no gene match: 0. The length of the CDR3 is 12 residues. The CDR3 coding sequence is TGTGCCAGCAGTACAGGGGACTATGGCTACACCTTC. This encodes CASSTGDYGYTF.

V usage is TRBV4-1 and J usage is TRBJ2-1; 12 bases align to TRBD2. Germline V lookup: CDR1 MGHRA, CDR2 YSYEKL. After removal of 1 base from V and 0 bases from J, the junction contained 4 bases not matched to a gene. The CDR3 spans 18 residues. The CDR3 is CASSQGLAGGNSYNEQFF. CDR3 nucleotide sequence: TGCGCCAGCAGCCAAGGGCTAGCGGGAGGGAACTCCTACAATGAGCAGTTCTTC.